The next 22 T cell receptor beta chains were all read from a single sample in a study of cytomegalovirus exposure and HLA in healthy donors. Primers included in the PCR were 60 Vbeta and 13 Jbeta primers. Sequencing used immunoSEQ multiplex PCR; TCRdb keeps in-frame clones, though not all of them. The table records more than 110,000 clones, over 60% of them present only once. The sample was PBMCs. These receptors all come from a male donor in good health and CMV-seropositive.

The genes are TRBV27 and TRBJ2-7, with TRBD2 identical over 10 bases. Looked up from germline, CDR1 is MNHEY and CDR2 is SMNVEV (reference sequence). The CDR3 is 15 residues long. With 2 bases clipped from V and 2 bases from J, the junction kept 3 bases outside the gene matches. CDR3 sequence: CASSLTSGAAYEQYF. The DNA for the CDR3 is TGTGCCAGCAGTTTAACTAGCGGGGCGGCCTACGAGCAGTACTTC.

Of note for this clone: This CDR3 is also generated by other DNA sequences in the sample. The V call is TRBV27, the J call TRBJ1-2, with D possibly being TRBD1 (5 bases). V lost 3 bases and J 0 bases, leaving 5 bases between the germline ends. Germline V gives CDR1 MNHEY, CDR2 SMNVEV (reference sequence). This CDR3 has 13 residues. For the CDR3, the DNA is TGTGCCAGCAGTTTGACAGCTAACTATGGCTACACCTTC. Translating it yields CASSLTANYGYTF.

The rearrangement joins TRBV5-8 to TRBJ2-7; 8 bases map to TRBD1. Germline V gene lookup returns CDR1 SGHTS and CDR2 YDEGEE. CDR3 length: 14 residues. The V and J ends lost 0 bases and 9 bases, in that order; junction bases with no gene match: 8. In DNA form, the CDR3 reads TGTGCCAGCAGCTTGGGGACAGGGAAGTCAGGGCAGTACTTC. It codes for CASSLGTGKSGQYF.

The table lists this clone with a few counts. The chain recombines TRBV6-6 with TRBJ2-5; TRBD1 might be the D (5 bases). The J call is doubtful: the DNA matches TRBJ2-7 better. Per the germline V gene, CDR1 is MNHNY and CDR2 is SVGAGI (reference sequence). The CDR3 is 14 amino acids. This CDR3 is CASSPGPNPYEQYF. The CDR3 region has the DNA TGTGCCAGCAGTCCAGGGCCGAACCCCTACGAGCAGTACTTC.

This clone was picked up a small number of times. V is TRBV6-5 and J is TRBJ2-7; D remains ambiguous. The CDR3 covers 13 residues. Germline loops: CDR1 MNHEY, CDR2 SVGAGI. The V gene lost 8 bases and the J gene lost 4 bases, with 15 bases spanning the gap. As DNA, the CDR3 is TGTGCCAGCCGTACCATGGGCTTATACGAGCAGTACTTC. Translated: CASRTMGLYEQYF.

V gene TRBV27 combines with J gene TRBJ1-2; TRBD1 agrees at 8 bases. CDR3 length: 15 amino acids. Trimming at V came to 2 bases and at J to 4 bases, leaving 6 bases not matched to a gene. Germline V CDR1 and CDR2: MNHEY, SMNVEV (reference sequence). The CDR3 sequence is CASSLTGTGGYGYTF. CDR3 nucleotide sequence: TGTGCCAGCAGTTTAACCGGCACAGGGGGCTATGGCTACACCTTC.

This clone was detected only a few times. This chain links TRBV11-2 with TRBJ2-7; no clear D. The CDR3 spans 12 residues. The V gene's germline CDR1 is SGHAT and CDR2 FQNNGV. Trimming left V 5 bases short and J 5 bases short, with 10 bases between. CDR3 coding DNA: TGTGCCAGCAGCCCTCCCGCGGACGAGCAGTACTTC. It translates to CASSPPADEQYF.

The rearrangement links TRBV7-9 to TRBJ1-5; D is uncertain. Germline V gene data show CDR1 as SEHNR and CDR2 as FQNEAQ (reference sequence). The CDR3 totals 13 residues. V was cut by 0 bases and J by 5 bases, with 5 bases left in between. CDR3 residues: CASSLAEYQPQHF. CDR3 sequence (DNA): TGTGCCAGCAGCTTAGCGGAGTATCAGCCCCAGCATTTT. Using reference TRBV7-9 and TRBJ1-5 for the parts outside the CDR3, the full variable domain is DTGVSQNPRHKITKRGQNVTFRCDPISEHNRLYWYRQTLGQGPEFLTYFQNEAQLEKSRLLSDRFSAERPKGSFSTLEIQRTEQGDSAMYLCASSLAEYQPQHFGDGTRLSIL.

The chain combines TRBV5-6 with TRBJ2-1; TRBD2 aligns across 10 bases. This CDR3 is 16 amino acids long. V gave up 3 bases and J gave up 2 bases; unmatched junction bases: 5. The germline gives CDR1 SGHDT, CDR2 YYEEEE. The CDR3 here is CASSSKTSGAYNEQFF. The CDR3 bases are TGTGCCAGCAGCTCAAAAACTAGCGGGGCCTACAATGAGCAGTTCTTC.

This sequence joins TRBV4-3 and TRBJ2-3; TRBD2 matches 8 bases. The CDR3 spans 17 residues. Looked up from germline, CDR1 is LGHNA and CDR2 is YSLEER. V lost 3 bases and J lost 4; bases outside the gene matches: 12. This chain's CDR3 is CASSQGIGAGESDTQYF. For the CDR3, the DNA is TGCGCCAGCAGCCAGGGGATAGGAGCGGGAGAATCAGATACGCAGTATTTT.

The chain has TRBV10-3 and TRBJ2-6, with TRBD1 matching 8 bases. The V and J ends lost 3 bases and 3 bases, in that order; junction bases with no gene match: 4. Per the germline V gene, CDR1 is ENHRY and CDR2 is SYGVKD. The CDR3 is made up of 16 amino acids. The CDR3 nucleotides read TGTGCCATCAGTGAACAGGGGGTATATGGGGCCAACGTCCTGACTTTC. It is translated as CAISEQGVYGANVLTF.

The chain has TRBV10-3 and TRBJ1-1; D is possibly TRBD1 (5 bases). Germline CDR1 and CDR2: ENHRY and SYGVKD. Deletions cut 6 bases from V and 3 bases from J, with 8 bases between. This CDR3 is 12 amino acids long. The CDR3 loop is CAIRNRYTEAFF. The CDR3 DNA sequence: TGTGCCATCAGGAACAGGTACACTGAAGCTTTCTTT.

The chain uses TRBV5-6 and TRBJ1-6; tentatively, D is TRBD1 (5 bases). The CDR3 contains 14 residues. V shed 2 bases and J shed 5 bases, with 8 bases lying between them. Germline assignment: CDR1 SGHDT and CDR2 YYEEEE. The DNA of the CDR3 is TGTGCCAGCAGCTTTCCGGGGGATAATTCACCCCTCCACTTT. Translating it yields CASSFPGDNSPLHF.

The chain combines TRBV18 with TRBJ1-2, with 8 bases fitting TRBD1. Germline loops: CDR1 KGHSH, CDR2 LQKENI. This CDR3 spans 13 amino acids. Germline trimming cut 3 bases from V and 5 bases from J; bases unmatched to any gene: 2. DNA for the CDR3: TGTGCCAGCTCACCGACAGGGGAGTATGGCTACACCTTC. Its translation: CASSPTGEYGYTF.

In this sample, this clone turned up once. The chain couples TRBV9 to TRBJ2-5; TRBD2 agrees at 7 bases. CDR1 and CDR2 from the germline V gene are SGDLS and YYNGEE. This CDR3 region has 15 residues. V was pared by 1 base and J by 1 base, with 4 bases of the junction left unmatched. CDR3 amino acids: CASSVSGAIQETQYF. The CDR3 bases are TGTGCCAGCAGCGTAAGCGGGGCGATCCAAGAGACCCAGTACTTC.

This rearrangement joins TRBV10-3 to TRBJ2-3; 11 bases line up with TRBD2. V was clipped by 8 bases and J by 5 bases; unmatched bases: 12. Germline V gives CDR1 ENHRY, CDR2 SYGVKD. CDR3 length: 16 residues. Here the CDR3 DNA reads TGTGCCATCGCTCGCCAACTAGCGGGAGTTGGAGATACGCAGTATTTT. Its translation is CAIARQLAGVGDTQYF.

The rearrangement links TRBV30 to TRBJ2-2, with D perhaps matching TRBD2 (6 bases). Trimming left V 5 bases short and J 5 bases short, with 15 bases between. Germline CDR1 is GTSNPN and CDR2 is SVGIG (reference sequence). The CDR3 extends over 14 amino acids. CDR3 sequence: CAWVPAEGTGELFF. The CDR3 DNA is TGTGCCTGGGTTCCTGCGGAGGGAACCGGGGAGCTGTTTTTT. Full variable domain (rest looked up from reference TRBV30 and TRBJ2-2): SQTIHQWPATLVQPVGSPLSLECTVEGTSNPNLYWYRQAAGRGLQLLFYSVGIGQISSEVPQNLSASRPQDRQFILSSKKLLLSDSGFYLCAWVPAEGTGELFFGEGSRLTVL.

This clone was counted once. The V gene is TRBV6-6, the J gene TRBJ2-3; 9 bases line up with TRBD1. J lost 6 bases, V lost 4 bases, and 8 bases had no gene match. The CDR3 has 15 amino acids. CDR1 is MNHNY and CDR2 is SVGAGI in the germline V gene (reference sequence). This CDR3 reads CASSSQQGAGDTQYF. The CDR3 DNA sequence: TGTGCCAGCAGTTCCCAACAGGGGGCAGGGGATACGCAGTATTTT.

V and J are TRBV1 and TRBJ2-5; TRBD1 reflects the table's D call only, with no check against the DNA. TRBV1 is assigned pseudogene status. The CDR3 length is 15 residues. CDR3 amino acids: CTSSPIWWGGSAQYF. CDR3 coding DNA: TGCACCAGCAGCCCCATCTGGTGGGGCGGTTCGGCCCAGTACTTC.

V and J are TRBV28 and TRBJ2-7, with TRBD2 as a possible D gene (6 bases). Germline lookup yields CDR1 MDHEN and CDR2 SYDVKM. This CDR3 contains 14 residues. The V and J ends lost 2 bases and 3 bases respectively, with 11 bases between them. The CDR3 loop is CASSLNGRYYEQYF. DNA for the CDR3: TGTGCCAGCAGTTTAAACGGGAGATACTACGAGCAGTACTTC.

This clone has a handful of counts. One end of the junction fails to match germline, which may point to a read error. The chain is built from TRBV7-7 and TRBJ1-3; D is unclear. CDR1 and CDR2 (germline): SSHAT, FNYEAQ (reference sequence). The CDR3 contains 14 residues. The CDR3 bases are TGTGCTAGCAGCTTAGGAGGGTCTGGAAACACCATATATTTT. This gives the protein CASSLGGSGNTIYF. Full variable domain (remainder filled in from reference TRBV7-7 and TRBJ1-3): GAGVSQSPRYKVTKRGQDVTLRCDPISSHATLYWYQQALGQGPEFLTYFNYEAQPDKSGLPSDRFSAERPEGSISTLTIQRTEQRDSAMYRCASSLGGSGNTIYFGEGSWLTVV.

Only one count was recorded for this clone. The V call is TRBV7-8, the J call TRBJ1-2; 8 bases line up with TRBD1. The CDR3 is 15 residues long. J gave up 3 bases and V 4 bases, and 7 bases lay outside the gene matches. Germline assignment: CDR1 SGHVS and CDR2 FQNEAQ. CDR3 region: CASSSRTGLDYGYTF. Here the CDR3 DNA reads TGTGCCAGCAGCTCAAGGACAGGGCTGGACTATGGCTACACCTTC.